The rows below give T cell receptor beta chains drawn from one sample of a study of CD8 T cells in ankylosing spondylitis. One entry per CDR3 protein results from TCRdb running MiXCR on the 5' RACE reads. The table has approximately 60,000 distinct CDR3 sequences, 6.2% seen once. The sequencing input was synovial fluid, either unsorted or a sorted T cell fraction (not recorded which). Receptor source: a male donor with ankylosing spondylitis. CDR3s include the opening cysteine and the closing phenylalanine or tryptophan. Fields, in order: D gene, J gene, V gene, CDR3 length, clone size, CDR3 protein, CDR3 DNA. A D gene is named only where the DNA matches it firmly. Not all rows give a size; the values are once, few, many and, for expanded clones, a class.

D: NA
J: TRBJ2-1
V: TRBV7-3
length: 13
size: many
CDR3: CASSSHQDNEQFF
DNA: TGTGCCAGCAGCTCGCATCAGGACAATGAGCAGTTCTTC

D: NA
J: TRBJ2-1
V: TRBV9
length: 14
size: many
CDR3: CASSVAFMAGQQFF
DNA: TGTGCCAGCAGCGTAGCCTTCATGGCAGGTCAGCAGTTCTTC

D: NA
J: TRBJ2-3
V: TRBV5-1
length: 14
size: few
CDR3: CASSFGLSTDTQYF
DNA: TGCGCCAGCAGCTTCGGCCTTAGCACAGATACGCAGTATTTT

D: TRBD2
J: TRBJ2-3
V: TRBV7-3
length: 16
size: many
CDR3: CASSLTGRALADTQYF
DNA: TGTGCCAGCAGCTTAACCGGGAGGGCCCTCGCAGATACGCAGTATTTT

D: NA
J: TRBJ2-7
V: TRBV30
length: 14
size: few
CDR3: CAWSGGTETYEQYF
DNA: TGTGCCTGGAGTGGTGGGACGGAAACCTACGAGCAGTACTTC

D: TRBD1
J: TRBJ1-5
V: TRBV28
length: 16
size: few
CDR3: CASSPPGQGNNQPQHF
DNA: TGTGCCAGCAGTCCTCCGGGACAGGGGAACAATCAGCCCCAGCATTTT

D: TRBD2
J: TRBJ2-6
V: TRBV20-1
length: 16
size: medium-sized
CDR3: CSASGSGDSGANVLTF
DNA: TGCAGTGCTAGCGGTAGCGGGGACTCTGGGGCCAACGTCCTGACTTTC

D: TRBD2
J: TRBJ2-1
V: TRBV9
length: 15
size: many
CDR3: CASSAREGLYNEQFF
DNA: TGTGCCAGCAGCGCTAGGGAGGGCCTCTACAATGAGCAGTTCTTC

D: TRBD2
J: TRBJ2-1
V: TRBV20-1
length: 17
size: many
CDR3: CSALFRESGTSYNEQFF
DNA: TGCAGTGCTTTATTTAGGGAGAGCGGGACTTCCTACAATGAGCAGTTCTTC

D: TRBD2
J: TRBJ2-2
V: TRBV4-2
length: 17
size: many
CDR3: CASSHGGLAESTGELFF
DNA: TGTGCCAGCAGCCACGGAGGACTAGCGGAGAGCACCGGGGAGCTGTTTTTT

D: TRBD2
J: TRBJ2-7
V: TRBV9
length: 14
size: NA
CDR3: CASSVGTTNYEQYF
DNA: TGTGCCAGCAGCGTCGGGACTACAAACTACGAGCAGTACTTC

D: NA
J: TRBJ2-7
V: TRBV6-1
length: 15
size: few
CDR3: CASSLALERDYEQYF
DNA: TGTGCCAGCAGCCTGGCCCTTGAAAGGGACTACGAGCAGTACTTC

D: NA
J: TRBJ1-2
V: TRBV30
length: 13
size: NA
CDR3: CAWSVPPSDGYTF
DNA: TGTGCCTGGAGTGTACCCCCCTCCGATGGCTACACCTTC

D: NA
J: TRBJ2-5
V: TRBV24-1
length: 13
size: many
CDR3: CATSEWGSETQYF
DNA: TGTGCCACCAGTGAATGGGGCTCAGAGACCCAGTACTTC

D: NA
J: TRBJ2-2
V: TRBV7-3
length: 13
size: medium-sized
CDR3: CASSGTPGGELFF
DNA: TGTGCCAGCAGCGGGACCCCCGGCGGGGAGCTGTTTTTT

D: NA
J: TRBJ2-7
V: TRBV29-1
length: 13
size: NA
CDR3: CSVVGPDRDEQYF
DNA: TGCAGCGTTGTAGGGCCCGATCGGGACGAGCAGTACTTC

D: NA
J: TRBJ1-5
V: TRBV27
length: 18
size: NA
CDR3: CASSLSFVGGRSNQPQHF
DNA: TGTGCCAGCAGTTTATCCTTCGTGGGGGGGAGGAGCAATCAGCCCCAGCATTTT

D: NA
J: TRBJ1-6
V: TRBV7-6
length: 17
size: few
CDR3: CASSLGVQNGLVAPLHF
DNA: TGTGCCAGCAGCTTAGGTGTCCAAAATGGACTGGTGGCACCCCTCCACTTT

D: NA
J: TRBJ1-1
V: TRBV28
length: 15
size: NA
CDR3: CASSPSSGLDTEAFF
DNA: TGTGCCAGCAGTCCCTCCTCGGGGCTAGACACTGAAGCTTTCTTT

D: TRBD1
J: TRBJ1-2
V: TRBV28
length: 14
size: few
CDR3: CASRHTGEHYGYTF
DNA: TGTGCCAGCAGACATACAGGGGAGCACTATGGCTACACCTTC

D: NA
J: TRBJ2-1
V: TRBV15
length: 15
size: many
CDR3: CATSKDLALYNEQFF
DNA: TGTGCCACCAGCAAAGATCTAGCGCTCTACAATGAGCAGTTCTTC

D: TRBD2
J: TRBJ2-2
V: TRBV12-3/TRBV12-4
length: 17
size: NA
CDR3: CASRRGVSGRVTGELFF
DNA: TGTGCCAGCAGAAGAGGGGTTAGCGGGAGGGTCACCGGGGAGCTGTTTTTT

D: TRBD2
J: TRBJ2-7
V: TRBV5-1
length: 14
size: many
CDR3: CASSFRGGSYEQYF
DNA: TGCGCCAGCAGCTTTCGGGGGGGCTCCTACGAGCAGTACTTC

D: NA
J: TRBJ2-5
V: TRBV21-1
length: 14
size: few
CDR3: CASRTGTPGETQYF
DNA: TGTGCCAGCAGGACCGGGACTCCAGGGGAGACCCAGTACTTC

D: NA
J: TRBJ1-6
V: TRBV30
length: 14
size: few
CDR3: CAWSERGSDSPLHF
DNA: TGTGCCTGGAGTGAAAGGGGAAGTGACTCACCCCTCCACTTT

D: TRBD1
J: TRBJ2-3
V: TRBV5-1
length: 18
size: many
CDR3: CASGRLSGTGSLQDTQYF
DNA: TGCGCCAGCGGCAGATTAAGCGGGACAGGGTCTTTACAAGATACGCAGTATTTT

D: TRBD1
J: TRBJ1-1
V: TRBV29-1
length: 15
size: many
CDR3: CSVADRGRGGPEAFF
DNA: TGCAGCGTTGCCGACAGGGGGCGCGGTGGACCTGAAGCTTTCTTT

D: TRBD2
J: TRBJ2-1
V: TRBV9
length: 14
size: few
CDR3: CASSVASGSYEQFF
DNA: TGTGCCAGCAGCGTAGCCAGCGGGAGCTATGAGCAGTTCTTC

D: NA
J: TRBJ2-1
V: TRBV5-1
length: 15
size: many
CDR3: CASSLDPGGHNEQFF
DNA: TGCGCCAGCAGCTTGGACCCGGGCGGACACAATGAGCAGTTCTTC

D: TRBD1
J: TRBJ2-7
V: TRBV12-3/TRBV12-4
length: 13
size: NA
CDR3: CASSSGQGYEQYF
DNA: TGTGCCAGCAGTTCAGGACAGGGCTACGAGCAGTACTTC

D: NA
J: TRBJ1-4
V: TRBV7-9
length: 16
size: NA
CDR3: CASSLNSLTAREKLFF
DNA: TGTGCCAGCAGCTTAAATAGCCTAACCGCGAGAGAAAAACTGTTTTTT

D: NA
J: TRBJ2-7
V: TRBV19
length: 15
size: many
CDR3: CASSPDRRESDEQYF
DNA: TGTGCCAGTAGCCCAGACCGCCGGGAGAGCGACGAGCAGTACTTC

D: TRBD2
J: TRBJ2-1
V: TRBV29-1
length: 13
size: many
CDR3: CSVVPSGRNEQFF
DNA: TGCAGCGTTGTTCCTAGCGGGAGGAATGAGCAGTTCTTC

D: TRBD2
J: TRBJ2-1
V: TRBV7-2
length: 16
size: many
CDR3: CASSLDNSGGHNEQFF
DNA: TGTGCCAGCAGCTTAGATAATAGCGGGGGACACAATGAGCAGTTCTTC

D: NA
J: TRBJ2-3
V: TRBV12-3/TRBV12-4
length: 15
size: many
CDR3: CASSLDQGFRNTQYF
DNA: TGTGCCAGCAGTTTAGACCAGGGGTTCAGAAATACGCAGTATTTT

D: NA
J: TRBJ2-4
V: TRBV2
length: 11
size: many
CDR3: CASGSKNIQYF
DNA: TGTGCCAGCGGGAGCAAAAACATTCAGTACTTC